Each of the 29 T cell receptor beta chains below was sequenced from the same sample in a study of siplizumab effects on memory and regulatory T cells. The repertoire was sequenced with immunoSEQ multiplex PCR; TCRdb's copy has only in-frame clones and lacks some. The table shows nearly 85,000 clones, with approximately 86% occurring only once. Sequenced input: Tregs sorted from blood. Receptors were obtained from a human donor in good health.

The genes are TRBV15 and TRBJ1-3; a possible D gene is TRBD1 (6 bases). V gave up 9 bases and J gave up 5 bases, with 14 bases separating them. Germline CDR1 is LNHNV and CDR2 is YYDKDF (reference sequence). The CDR3 is 13 amino acids. The CDR3 coding sequence is TGTGCCACTAACGAGGGGGGGAGAAACACCATATATTTT. Translated: CATNEGGRNTIYF.

The chain links TRBV11-2 to TRBJ2-7; D possibly uses TRBD1 or TRBD2 (5 bases each). Germline V lookup: CDR1 SGHAT, CDR2 FQNNGV. Trimming pared 5 bases from V and 4 bases from J, leaving 18 bases between. The CDR3 runs to 15 residues. The CDR3 here is CASSGTRGQAYEQYF. CDR3 nucleotides: TGTGCCAGCAGCGGGACCAGAGGGCAGGCGTACGAGCAGTACTTC.

This clone has a handful of counts. The sample contains more than one DNA sequence encoding this CDR3. The chain uses TRBV2 and TRBJ1-5; D is uncertain. The CDR3 consists of 14 residues. V was pared by 5 bases and J by 0 bases, with 8 bases between. From germline, CDR1 is SNHLY and CDR2 FYNNEI. The CDR3 DNA is TGTGCCAGCAGTCGGCAGTATAGCAATCAGCCCCAGCATTTT. Translated: CASSRQYSNQPQHF.

The chain is built from TRBV27 and TRBJ1-1, with TRBD1 matching 8 bases. V shed 6 bases and J 5 bases; nucleotides not matched to a gene: 5. Germline loops: CDR1 MNHEY, CDR2 SMNVEV (reference sequence). CDR3 size: 13 residues. Here the CDR3 reads CASRGDRTTEAFF. CDR3 nucleotides: TGTGCCAGCAGGGGGGACAGGACTACTGAAGCTTTCTTT.

The gene calls are TRBV28 and TRBJ1-1; 7 nucleotides line up with TRBD1. The J segment lost 2 bases and the V segment lost 8 bases, leaving 5 bases of the junction unmatched. The CDR3 spans 13 residues. Looked up from germline, CDR1 is MDHEN and CDR2 is SYDVKM. The CDR3 sequence: CASPNRGNTEAFF. The CDR3 coding sequence is TGTGCCAGCCCTAACAGGGGCAACACTGAAGCTTTCTTT.

The V call is TRBV6-1, the J call TRBJ1-3; D ambiguous. Germline V gives CDR1 MNHNS, CDR2 SASEGT. The CDR3 totals 14 residues. With 3 bases removed from V and 4 bases from J, the gap between germline ends came to 10 bases. CDR3 sequence reads: CASSDRPPGNTIYF. The CDR3 nucleotides read TGTGCCAGCAGTGACAGGCCACCGGGAAACACCATATATTTT.

The CDR3 DNA follows: TGTGCCAGCAGCCCGGCATCAACAGTTAACTATGGCTACACCTTC. Encoded protein: CASSPASTVNYGYTF. J is TRBJ1-2 and V is TRBV9, with D unresolved. CDR3 size: 15 residues. The V gene's germline CDR1 is SGDLS and CDR2 YYNGEE. V was shortened by 4 bases and J by 1 base, with 14 bases between the two germline ends.

This rearrangement joins TRBV6-5 to TRBJ2-7; no clear D. The CDR3 runs to 11 residues. Germline CDR1 is MNHEY and CDR2 is SVGAGI. The V end lost 7 bases, the J end lost 2 bases, and 6 bases lay between the germline ends. This CDR3 reads CASTWAYEQYF. The CDR3 coding sequence is TGTGCCAGCACCTGGGCCTACGAGCAGTACTTC.

The chain joins TRBV25-1 to TRBJ1-3, with D hard to call. Trimming removed 2 bases from V and 0 bases from J, with 8 bases in between. This CDR3 is built from 15 residues. The germline CDR1 and CDR2 sequences are MGHDK and SYGVNS. This CDR3 is CASSEPGSSGNTIYF. In DNA, the CDR3 is TGTGCCAGCAGTGAACCGGGGAGCTCTGGAAACACCATATATTTT.

The chain employs TRBV5-6 and TRBJ1-2, with D possibly matching TRBD1 (5 bases). The length of the CDR3 is 14 residues. Trimming took 5 bases from V and 4 from J, leaving 15 bases between them. Germline CDR1 is SGHDT and CDR2 is YYEEEE. CDR3 sequence: CASSQDGTAYGYTF. DNA for the CDR3: TGTGCCAGCAGTCAGGATGGGACGGCCTATGGCTACACCTTC.

This chain connects TRBV18 to TRBJ1-2, with D possibly TRBD1 on 6 matching bases. Between the trimmed V and J ends, which lost 3 bases and 8 bases, there was a span of 13 bases. The CDR3 length is 13 residues. The V gene's germline CDR1 is KGHSH and CDR2 LQKENI. CDR3: CASSPTQGYGYTF. The CDR3 DNA is TGTGCCAGCTCACCGACCCAGGGGTACGGCTACACCTTC.

V usage is TRBV27 and J usage is TRBJ1-5, with 7 bases fitting TRBD1. The CDR3 sequence is 15 residues long. The V segment lost 5 bases and the J segment 0 bases; nucleotides outside the gene matches: 4. In germline, CDR1 is MNHEY, CDR2 SMNVEV (reference sequence). The CDR3 reads CASSPGTDSNQPQHF. The DNA for the CDR3 is TGTGCCAGCAGTCCCGGGACAGATAGCAATCAGCCCCAGCATTTT.

V gene TRBV6-5 combines with J gene TRBJ2-1; D is perhaps TRBD2 (5 bases). Trimming removed 5 bases from V and 8 bases from J, with 10 bases in between. The length of the CDR3 is 12 residues. Per germline, CDR1 MNHEY and CDR2 SVGAGI. CDR3 residues: CASSRERDEQFF. Here the CDR3 DNA reads TGTGCCAGCAGTAGGGAGAGGGATGAGCAGTTCTTC.

V gene TRBV6-6 combines with J gene TRBJ2-1; a possible D gene is TRBD1 (6 bases). The CDR3 is made up of 16 amino acids. Trimming cost V 2 bases and J 1 base, with 12 bases left between them. Per the germline V gene, CDR1 is MNHNY and CDR2 is SVGAGI (reference sequence). The CDR3 is CASSYLRGRSYNEQFF. CDR3 in DNA: TGTGCCAGCAGTTACCTCAGGGGTCGATCCTACAATGAGCAGTTCTTC.

This chain connects TRBV28 to TRBJ2-7; 10 positions match TRBD1. CDR1 is MDHEN and CDR2 is SYDVKM in the germline V gene. The ends lost 5 bases at V and 0 bases at J; junction bases unmatched: 7. The CDR3 contains 16 residues. CDR3 nucleotide sequence: TGTGCCAGCAGTCACCGGGACAGGGGACCCTCCTACGAGCAGTACTTC. This encodes CASSHRDRGPSYEQYF.

The chain is built from TRBV18 and TRBJ2-7; tentative D call: TRBD1 (6 bases). This CDR3 has 13 residues. V was clipped by 6 bases and J by 5 bases, with 14 bases between them. Germline CDR1 reads KGHSH; CDR2 reads LQKENI. The CDR3 DNA is TGTGCCAGCTCCCAAACAGGGATCCACGAGCAGTACTTC. Its protein is CASSQTGIHEQYF.

This chain uses TRBV18 with TRBJ2-7; D possibly corresponds to TRBD1 (6 bases). V was pared by 6 bases and J by 4 bases, with 10 bases between. CDR3 length: 12 residues. The germline V gene encodes CDR1 KGHSH and CDR2 LQKENI. The CDR3 DNA reads as TGTGCCAGCTCGCAACAGGGTTACGAGCAGTACTTC. This codes for CASSQQGYEQYF. Full variable domain (missing parts from reference TRBV18 and TRBJ2-7): NAGVMQNPRHLVRRRGQEARLRCSPMKGHSHVYWYRQLPEEGLKFMVYLQKENIIDESGMPKERFSAEFPKEGPSILRIQQVVRGDSAAYFCASSQQGYEQYFGPGTRLTVT.

The chain has TRBV6-1 and TRBJ2-7; D uncertain. Germline assignment: CDR1 MNHNS and CDR2 SASEGT. V was pared by 5 bases and J by 2 bases, with 13 bases between. The CDR3 runs 14 residues. CDR3 sequence (DNA): TGTGCCAGCAGTTTAAGTCCCGGTCCCTACGAGCAGTACTTC. Translated, it gives CASSLSPGPYEQYF.

The chain is built from TRBV6-6 and TRBJ1-2, with D possibly TRBD1 on 6 matching bases. With 0 bases removed from V and 4 bases from J, the gap between germline ends came to 12 bases. Germline CDR1 is MNHNY and CDR2 is SVGAGI (reference sequence). There are 15 residues in the CDR3. The CDR3 loop is CASSYSNARGYGYTF. DNA for the CDR3: TGTGCCAGCAGTTACTCGAACGCCAGGGGCTATGGCTACACCTTC.

The genes are TRBV6-5 and TRBJ1-2; TRBD1 aligns across 9 bases. J was trimmed by 2 bases and V by 5 bases; bases with no gene match: 3. Per germline, CDR1 MNHEY and CDR2 SVGAGI. The CDR3 contains 14 residues. The CDR3 spells CASSTGTGNYGYTF. The DNA of the CDR3 is TGTGCCAGCAGTACCGGGACAGGGAACTATGGCTACACCTTC.

V gene TRBV30 combines with J gene TRBJ2-2, with 11 bases matching TRBD2. The germline V gene encodes CDR1 GTSNPN and CDR2 SVGIG (reference sequence). V shed 1 base, J shed 4 bases, and the junction held 5 bases outside the gene matches. CDR3 size: 16 residues. The DNA of the CDR3 is TGTGCCTGGAGTGGGCTAGCGGGGGGAGGCACCGGGGAGCTGTTTTTT. Its protein product is CAWSGLAGGGTGELFF.

This chain joins TRBV7-8 and TRBJ2-4; 7 bases align to TRBD1. This CDR3 spans 13 amino acids. Losses at the gene ends were 5 bases for V and 6 bases for J; bases not matched to a gene: 4. Germline CDR1 is SGHVS and CDR2 is FQNEAQ. The CDR3 here is CASSVGDRNIQYF. The DNA for the CDR3 is TGTGCCAGCAGCGTAGGGGACAGAAACATTCAGTACTTC.

The V gene is TRBV4-2, the J gene TRBJ1-2; D is perhaps TRBD1 (5 bases). Per germline, CDR1 LGHNA and CDR2 YNFKEQ. V was cut by 4 bases and J by 0 bases, with 12 bases left in between. This CDR3 contains 15 residues. Here the CDR3 DNA reads TGTGCCAGCAGCCCCTCGCAGGGAGCTAACTATGGCTACACCTTC. Protein product: CASSPSQGANYGYTF.

This clone was observed a handful of times. V gene TRBV6-4 combines with J gene TRBJ1-2; 10 nucleotides match TRBD1. J lost 8 bases, V lost 0 bases, and 6 bases had no gene match. The CDR3 contains 15 residues. In germline, CDR1 is MRHNA, CDR2 SNTAGT. CDR3 sequence (DNA): TGTGCCAGCAGTGACTCAGGGGGACAGGGGCGAGGCTACACCTTC. It is translated as CASSDSGGQGRGYTF.

The chain has TRBV14 and TRBJ1-5; D is unclear. Germline V gene lookup returns CDR1 SGHDN and CDR2 FVKESK. This CDR3 has 13 amino acids. V lost 3 bases to trimming and J lost 11 bases, with 14 bases between them. The CDR3 spells CASSHPPPATQHF. CDR3 in DNA: TGTGCCAGCAGCCATCCTCCGCCGGCGACCCAGCATTTT.

This clone turned up a few times. CDR3 sequence reads: CASSATPGLDTQYF. For the CDR3, the DNA is TGTGCCAGCAGCGCGACCCCGGGACTAGATACGCAGTATTTT. This sequence joins TRBV9 and TRBJ2-3; TRBD2 is a possible D gene (6 bases). CDR3 length: 14 amino acids. V lost 3 bases to trimming and J lost 5 bases, with 13 bases between them. Per germline, CDR1 SGDLS and CDR2 YYNGEE.

V gene TRBV5-1 combines with J gene TRBJ2-7; maybe TRBD2 (6 bases). The germline V and J ends were trimmed by 4 bases and 7 bases, with 18 bases remaining between them. This CDR3 spans 14 amino acids. Germline CDR1 SGHRS, CDR2 YFSETQ. CDR3 bases: TGCGCCAGCAGCCCGGACGTGGGACTTGGTGAGCAGTACTTC. This gives the protein CASSPDVGLGEQYF.

This rearrangement joins TRBV10-1 to TRBJ1-3; D is perhaps TRBD1 (6 bases). The CDR3 loop spans 15 amino acids. V gave up 4 bases and J gave up 2 bases, with 12 bases separating them. Germline CDR1 is WNHNN and CDR2 is SYGVQD (reference sequence). CDR3 amino acids: CASSVTGRAGNTIYF. In DNA form, the CDR3 reads TGCGCCAGCAGTGTTACAGGGAGAGCTGGAAACACCATATATTTT.

The chain uses TRBV5-1 and TRBJ2-5; D is possibly TRBD1 (5 bases). Matching the DNA end better, TRBJ2-7 makes the J call doubtful. CDR1 and CDR2 (germline): SGHRS, YFSETQ. This CDR3 region has 14 residues. In DNA form, the CDR3 reads TGCGCCAGCAGCTTGGAGGCAGGGTACTACGAGCAGTACTTC. It yields the protein CASSLEAGYYEQYF.